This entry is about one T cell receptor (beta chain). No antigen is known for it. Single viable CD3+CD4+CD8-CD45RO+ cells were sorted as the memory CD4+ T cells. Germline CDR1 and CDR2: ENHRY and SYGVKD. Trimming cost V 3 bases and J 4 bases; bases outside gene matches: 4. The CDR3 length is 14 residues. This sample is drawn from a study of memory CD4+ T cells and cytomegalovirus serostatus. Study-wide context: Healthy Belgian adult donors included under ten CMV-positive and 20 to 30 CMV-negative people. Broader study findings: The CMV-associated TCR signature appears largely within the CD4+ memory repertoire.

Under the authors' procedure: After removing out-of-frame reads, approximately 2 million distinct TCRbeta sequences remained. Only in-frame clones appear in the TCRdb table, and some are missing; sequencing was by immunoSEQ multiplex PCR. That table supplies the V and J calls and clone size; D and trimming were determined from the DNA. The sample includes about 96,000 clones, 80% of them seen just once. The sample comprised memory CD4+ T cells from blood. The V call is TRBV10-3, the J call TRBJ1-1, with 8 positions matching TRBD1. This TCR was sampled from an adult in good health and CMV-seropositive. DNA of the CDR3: TGTGCCATCAGTGACCCCACAGGGGGCACTGAAGCTTTCTTT. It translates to CAISDPTGGTEAFF.